Listed below are T cell receptor beta chains from one sample, sequenced in a study of CD4 T cells in relation to SARS-CoV-2 and coronaviruses. This table comes from immunoSEQ multiplex PCR, and its TCRdb copy is limited to in-frame clones, with some not included. Here the sample spans about 19,000 clones, 80% to 85% being singletons. No antigen has been identified for these receptors. Sequenced: CD4+ T cells from PBMCs, cultured in vitro. These receptor sequences come from a human donor in good health. CDR3s include the opening cysteine and the closing phenylalanine or tryptophan. Fields, in order: V gene, J gene, CDR3 protein.

>TRBV11-2|TRBJ1-5
CASRPRGPQHF
>TRBV10-3|TRBJ1-2
CAISEPTTGGAKGYTF
>TRBV25-1|TRBJ2-7
CASSGLAPYEQYF
>TRBV9|TRBJ2-1
CASSGLAGGQFF
>TRBV7-2|TRBJ1-5
CASSPDITSNQPQHF
>TRBV19|TRBJ2-1
CASRPTGYEQFF
>TRBV6-5|TRBJ2-3
CASSWGQGVGDTQYF
>TRBV4-3|TRBJ1-4
CASSLAQGRNEKLFF
>TRBV12-5|TRBJ2-6
CASGLVRFGRGPGGSGANVLTF
>TRBV7-9|TRBJ2-5
CASSLYVGLAGGETQYF
>TRBV5-4|TRBJ2-7
CASSALAGGREQYF
>TRBV5-1|TRBJ2-2
CASSFQSSGGDLLNELNTGELFF
>TRBV7-9|TRBJ2-2
CASSWRPGLFF
>TRBV5-1|TRBJ2-1
CASSPSAGGPDEQFF
>TRBV7-3|TRBJ2-2
CASSLTSGTGELFF
>TRBV18|TRBJ1-3
CASSPQEYATGNTIYF
>TRBV11-2|TRBJ2-1
CASSPSPGQEYNEQFF
>TRBV11-2|TRBJ2-3
CASSFGGRADTQYF
>TRBV2|TRBJ2-1
CASSLISNNEQFF
>TRBV4-2|TRBJ1-2
CASSPSAAVGVNYGYTF
>TRBV7-2|TRBJ2-7
CASSSSNGYEQYF
>TRBV11-1|TRBJ2-1
CASSNGGGYGYNEQFF
>TRBV3-1/TRBV3-2|TRBJ1-6
CASSQAAEDSPLHF
>TRBV30|TRBJ1-2
CAWSGVGGIAYGYTF
>TRBV6-6|TRBJ1-1
CASRVSRADDEAFF
>TRBV6-5|TRBJ2-5
CASSWNRDGETQYF
>TRBV5-3|TRBJ2-2
CARSLGAGERDTGELFF
>TRBV18|TRBJ2-7
CASSPGTSYEQYF
>TRBV29-1|TRBJ2-2
CSATGGGELFF
>TRBV4-1|TRBJ2-7
CASSQGSGLAETYEQYF
>TRBV6-5|TRBJ1-1
CASSYVRGNTEAFF
>TRBV5-1|TRBJ2-2
CASSSRGGELYLF
>TRBV7-2|TRBJ2-7
CASSLPGKYEQYF
>TRBV5-4|TRBJ2-3
CASSLEAGAPDTQYF
>TRBV5-1|TRBJ2-1
CASSSGGEQFF
>TRBV29-1|TRBJ2-7
CSVEWGASYEQYF
>TRBV4-2|TRBJ1-6
CASSGGWGDNSPLHF
>TRBV19|TRBJ1-5
CASSLAGGLKQPQHF
>TRBV18|TRBJ1-1
CASSPQGNTEAFF
>TRBV3-1/TRBV3-2|TRBJ2-1
CASSLRDRAYNEQFF
>TRBV29-1|TRBJ2-1
CSAGGPGQGANEQFF
>TRBV18|TRBJ1-1
CASSLQYIGTNTEAFF
>TRBV6-5|TRBJ2-1
CASGKRGAYNEQFF
>TRBV5-1|TRBJ1-5
CASSPERGANQPQHF
>TRBV30|TRBJ1-2
CAWSVRRSQGIGYTF
>TRBV5-3|TRBJ1-5
CARSSSSGFCNQPQHF
>TRBV5-4|TRBJ2-7
CASSLAGSLGEQYF
>TRBV29-1|TRBJ1-1
CSVSTGFGDTEAFF
>TRBV28|TRBJ1-1
CASAIISFVMNTEAFF
>TRBV12-3/TRBV12-4|TRBJ1-2
CATTYRDYGYTF
>TRBV10-1|TRBJ2-3
CATGGTDTQYF
>TRBV5-1|TRBJ1-2
CASSQTGDLYGYTF